This T cell receptor (beta chain) was profiled in a study of T cell responses to AZD1222 COVID-19 vaccine. TCRdb keeps only in-frame clones here, not all; method: immunoSEQ multiplex PCR. This table has about 92,000 clones, roughly 88% appearing once. Concerning this clone: The target antigen is unknown.

Looked up from germline, CDR1 is MNHNS and CDR2 is SASEGT. CDR3 size: 14 residues. V was pared by 1 base and J by 2 bases, with 6 bases between. Findings and caveats of the study: Researchers report vaccine-associated CD4 TCRs spanning spike, with dominance at 160-218 and 743-854. Donors were largely white British and mainly female; clonal diversity was possibly underestimated.

This specimen consisted of peripheral blood, obtained on day 0 of AZD1222 vaccination. V is TRBV6-1 and J is TRBJ1-3, with D tentatively TRBD1 (5 bases). This receptor was obtained from an adult in good health. The CDR3 reads CASSEGRAGNTIYF. CDR3 DNA sequence: TGTGCCAGCAGTGAAGGCAGGGCTGGAAACACCATATATTTT.